This note documents a single T cell receptor (beta chain) sequence. No cognate antigen has been identified for it. It has no much larger one-base neighbor in the sample; base qualities were not kept. V and J are trimmed by 4 bases and 0 bases, and the gene matches miss 12 bases of the junction. CDR1 and CDR2 (LNHNV, YYDKDF) derive from the germline V gene (reference sequence). The CDR3 goes from the cysteine to the phenylalanine over 19 residues. The CDR3 DNA has 57 bases and is translated from base 1. This sample is part of a study of blood T cell repertoires in COVID-19 (dated by TCRdb to the early 2020s). For context, the study as a whole: Samples from collaborators originated in the United States, Italy and Spain and spanned both the acute and convalescent phases of COVID-19. The prospective study material was composed of cDNA or gDNA derived from T cells, B-cell-depleted T cells, or PBMCs. The dataset comprised deeply sampled blood TCRbeta repertoires from subjects exposed to, actively infected with, or recovered from COVID-19. The repertoires were released in a freely available public database meant as a resource for research on the immune response to SARS-CoV-2. The samples were drawn from two sources: the first 160 participants of the ongoing ImmuneRACE study, and 1,200 or so subjects contributed by 6 global collaborators. Sample metadata almost always included a de-identified subject ID, COVID-19 status, age in years and sex. Where available, HLA class I and class II types were obtained from metadata supplied by the sample provider rather than from assay-based typing.

Participants in the prospective study were enrolled through a virtual design, were aged about 18 to 90 years, and lived in roughly 25 United States geographic areas. Cohort assignment in the prospective study relied on participant-reported clinical history from a screening survey and a study questionnaire. ImmuneRACE Cohort 3 recovered participants were defined by two consecutive negative NP/OP PCR tests, healthcare professional clearance, or symptom resolution. Each participant in the prospective study had whole blood, serum and a nasopharyngeal or oropharyngeal swab collected by mobile phlebotomists. Additional blood draws and questionnaires over an approximately 2-month period could optionally be provided by prospective study participants. Before DNA extraction, blood samples from the prospective study were shipped at room temperature or frozen. What the work shows at the level of the full study, not this receptor alone: The quantity of clinical and demographic metadata differed by source and by participant and was supplied without curation.

The immunoSEQ Assay, a bias-controlled multiplex PCR, was used to amplify TCRbeta CDR3 regions from genomic DNA. The study's own analysis went as follows. The number of nucleated cells in each sample was estimated from the amplification of reference gene primers within the assay. To quantify the absolute abundance of each unique TCRbeta CDR3 rearrangement, sequence reads were collapsed and filtered. For each sample, productive Simpson clonality was calculated by taking the square root of Simpson's diversity index across productive rearrangements. Sourced from immuneACCESS, this table was stored by TCRdb with only in-frame sequences that have V and J called. A share of the clones is absent; for the studies checked, an unresolved V gene accounts for under half, and the remainder has no known explanation. The V and J calls and clone size are taken from that table; D and trimming were inferred from the DNA. The sample has around 200,000 clones on record, over 80% of them singletons. The ten largest clones take up around 1.3% of the sample.

The sample was PBMCs or T cells enriched from blood (not recorded which). The sequence links TRBV15 to TRBJ2-6; TRBD2 fits 7 bases in the junction. This clonotype was obtained from a man aged 25 to 40 who had recovered from COVID-19. For the CDR3, the sequence is CATSTYGRDWGSGANVLTF. The DNA reads as follows: TGTGCCACCAGCACCTATGGGAGGGACTGGGGCTCTGGGGCCAACGTCCTGACTTTC. The CDR3 plus the reference TRBV15 and TRBJ2-6 genes for the other parts give the full variable domain: DAMVIQNPRYQVTQFGKPVTLSCSQTLNHNVMYWYQQKSSQAPKLLFHYYDKDFNNEADTPDNFQSRRPNTSFCFLDIRSPGLGDTAMYLCATSTYGRDWGSGANVLTFGAGSRLTVL.